The 10 T cell receptor beta chains given below trace back to one sample, sequenced in a study of blood T cell repertoires in COVID-19. Profiled with immunoSEQ multiplex PCR; TCRdb holds only in-frame clones, not every one. This sample has some 340,000 clones; 85% occur once, and the top ten carry 3% to 4.5%. Sequenced material: peripheral blood. The receptors come from a woman aged 18-29 years with acute or convalescent COVID-19.

V is TRBV4-2 and J is TRBJ1-3; possibly TRBD1 for D (5 bases). The V gene's germline CDR1 is LGHNA and CDR2 YNFKEQ. V shed 0 bases and J shed 2 bases, with 11 bases lying between them. The CDR3 runs to 16 residues. As DNA, the CDR3 is TGTGCCAGCAGCCAAGACGGGAGGGGAACTGGAAACACCATATATTTT. This gives the protein CASSQDGRGTGNTIYF.

The J gene is TRBJ2-5, the V gene TRBV6-5; D is ambiguous. CDR3 length: 11 amino acids. Germline V gene data show CDR1 as MNHEY and CDR2 as SVGAGI. Trimming removed 10 bases at V and 4 bases at J, with 10 bases between. The CDR3 coding sequence is TGTGCCACCCTCACTCGAGAGACCCAGTACTTC. This gives the protein CATLTRETQYF.

As DNA, the CDR3 is TGTGCCAGCAGTGACGACAGGTCTAACTATGGCTACACCTTC. Protein product: CASSDDRSNYGYTF. The chain has TRBV2 and TRBJ1-2, with a tentative D call TRBD1 (6 bases). The CDR3 loop spans 14 amino acids. Trimming took 3 bases from V and 0 from J, leaving 8 bases between them. The germline CDR1 and CDR2 sequences are SNHLY and FYNNEI. The variable domain in full, with the rest retrieved from reference TRBV2 and TRBJ1-2, is EPEVTQTPSHQVTQMGQEVILRCVPISNHLYFYWYRQILGQKVEFLVSFYNNEISEKSEIFDDQFSVERPDGSNFTLKIRSTKLEDSAMYFCASSDDRSNYGYTFGSGTRLTVV.

This clone was observed a few times. The chain recombines TRBV12-5 with TRBJ1-4; weak D call: TRBD1 (5 bases). Germline-derived CDR1 and CDR2 are LGHNT and FRNRAP. This CDR3 spans 13 amino acids. The V gene lost 5 bases and the J gene lost 6 bases, with 10 bases spanning the gap. For the CDR3, the DNA is TGTGCTAGTGGTAAGGGGTCCGATGAAAAACTGTTTTTT. Protein sequence: CASGKGSDEKLFF.

The V gene is TRBV2, the J gene TRBJ1-1, with no clear D. Trimming pared 3 bases from V and 11 bases from J, leaving 10 bases between. Germline lookup yields CDR1 SNHLY and CDR2 FYNNEI. CDR3 length: 11 amino acids. CDR3 bases: TGTGCCAGCAGTGAGAATGGAGGGGCTTTCTTT. Its translation: CASSENGGAFF. The complete variable domain, with remaining parts taken from reference TRBV2 and TRBJ1-1, reads EPEVTQTPSHQVTQMGQEVILRCVPISNHLYFYWYRQILGQKVEFLVSFYNNEISEKSEIFDDQFSVERPDGSNFTLKIRSTKLEDSAMYFCASSENGGAFFGQGTRLTVV.

This clone was detected ten times or more. This chain uses TRBV29-1 with TRBJ2-7; D possibly corresponds to TRBD2 (5 bases). The CDR3 is made up of 11 amino acids. Trimming cost V 5 bases and J 5 bases, with 10 bases left between them. Germline V gene lookup returns CDR1 SQVTM and CDR2 ANQGSEA. The CDR3 coding sequence is TGCAGCGTTTCCGGGGTCAACGAGCAGTACTTC. This codes for CSVSGVNEQYF.

The gene calls are TRBV19 and TRBJ2-3; tentative D call: TRBD2 (5 bases). V lost 3 bases and J 4 bases, leaving 5 bases between the germline ends. The CDR3 is 12 amino acids. Germline loops: CDR1 LNHDA, CDR2 SQIVND (reference sequence). CDR3 coding DNA: TGTGCCAGTAGTATGGGAGCAGATACGCAGTATTTT. It translates to CASSMGADTQYF.

The V gene is TRBV18, the J gene TRBJ2-7; 8 bases line up with TRBD2. V lost 3 bases and J lost 2; bases outside the gene matches: 6. This CDR3 region has 15 residues. Per the germline V gene, CDR1 is KGHSH and CDR2 is LQKENI. CDR3 in amino acids: CASSPRGGTTYEQYF. The CDR3 DNA reads TGTGCCAGCTCACCTCGGGGGGGGACGACCTACGAGCAGTACTTC. Looking up the rest from reference TRBV18 and TRBJ2-7 gives the full variable domain: NAGVMQNPRHLVRRRGQEARLRCSPMKGHSHVYWYRQLPEEGLKFMVYLQKENIIDESGMPKERFSAEFPKEGPSILRIQQVVRGDSAAYFCASSPRGGTTYEQYFGPGTRLTVT.

Turning to this clone: The sample holds other DNA sequences that translate to the same CDR3. In DNA form, the CDR3 reads TGTGCCAGCAGCCTTAGACAGTCTAATCAGCCCCAGCATTTT. Translated: CASSLRQSNQPQHF. The genes are TRBV6-5 and TRBJ1-5; TRBD1 might be the D (5 bases). CDR1 and CDR2 (germline): MNHEY, SVGAGI. With 6 bases removed from V and 4 bases from J, the gap between germline ends came to 13 bases. This CDR3 comprises 14 residues.

This clone was found once. The chain joins TRBV28 to TRBJ1-2; perhaps TRBD1 as D (5 bases). Trimming removed 5 bases from V and 12 bases from J, with 19 bases in between. Per the germline V gene, CDR1 is MDHEN and CDR2 is SYDVKM. The CDR3 loop spans 13 amino acids. CDR3 DNA sequence: TGTGCCAGCAGTCCCCCCGGCGACAGTCAAGACACCTTC. Translation: CASSPPGDSQDTF.